This entry concerns a single TCR beta chain. Its antigen is as yet unknown. This sample was taken from a study of lymphopenia after photon versus proton radiotherapy. Study-level points and caveats: After lymphocyte nadir, photon-treated repertoires showed oligoclonal expansion, especially CD8+ Temra. Photon-treated patients lost naive T cells and TCR diversity; proton-treated stayed stable. Better survival with proton therapy was suggested as possible, not demonstrated. Larger post-nadir TCR diversity loss correlated inversely with survival in deceased patients.

V lost 6 bases to trimming and J lost 8 bases, with 19 bases between them. CDR3 length: 14 residues. CDR1 is SEHNR, CDR2 FQNEAQ, per germline (reference sequence). Profiled with immunoSEQ multiplex PCR; TCRdb holds only in-frame clones, not every one. This table has about 65,000 clones, around 87% appearing once. The J gene is TRBJ1-2, the V gene TRBV7-9, with D hard to call. The sequenced sample was peripheral blood, obtained from a patient treated with proton-based radiotherapy. The TCR comes from an elderly man with esophageal cancer. The CDR3 region has the DNA TGTGCCAGCAGTTCGTGGGAAGGTAGGAACGGCTACACCTTC. This codes for CASSSWEGRNGYTF.